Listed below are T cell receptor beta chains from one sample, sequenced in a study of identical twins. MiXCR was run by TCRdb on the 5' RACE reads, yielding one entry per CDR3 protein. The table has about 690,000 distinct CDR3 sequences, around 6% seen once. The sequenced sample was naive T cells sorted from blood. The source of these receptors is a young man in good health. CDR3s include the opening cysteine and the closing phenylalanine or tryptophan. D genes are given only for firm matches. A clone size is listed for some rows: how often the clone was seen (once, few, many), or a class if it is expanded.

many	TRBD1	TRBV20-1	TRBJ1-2	TGCAGTGCTAGAGAAGGACAGGGGATCTCTGGCTACACCTTC	CSAREGQGISGYTF
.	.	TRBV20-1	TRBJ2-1	TGCAGTGCTAGAGATAGGCAGGGGACCTACAATGAGCAGTTCTTC	CSARDRQGTYNEQFF
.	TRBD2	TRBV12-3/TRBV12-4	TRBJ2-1	TGTGCCAGCAGTCAACGGGGGGGTGAGTTCTTC	CASSQRGGEFF
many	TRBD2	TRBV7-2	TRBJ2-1	TGTGCCAGCAGCTTCCCGCGCGGGAGGGCCAGCAATGAGCAGTTCTTC	CASSFPRGRASNEQFF
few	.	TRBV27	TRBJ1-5	TGTGCCAGCAGTTTATCGAAAGGTAATCAGCCCCAGCATTTT	CASSLSKGNQPQHF
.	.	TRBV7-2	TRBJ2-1	TGTGCCAGCAGTATACACCGGGACTACAATGAGCAGTTCTTC	CASSIHRDYNEQFF
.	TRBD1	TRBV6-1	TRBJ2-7	TGTGCCAGCAGGGACGGGACAGGTGGACCCTACGAGCAGTACTTC	CASRDGTGGPYEQYF
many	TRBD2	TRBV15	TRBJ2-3	TGTGCCACCAGCAGAGATCTACGGGAGGTAGCAGATACGCAGTATTTT	CATSRDLREVADTQYF
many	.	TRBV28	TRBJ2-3	TGTGCCAGCAACCCTAGGTCTAGCACAGATACGCAGTATTTT	CASNPRSSTDTQYF
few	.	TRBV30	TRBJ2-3	TGTGCCTGGTCTATCACAGATACGCAGTATTTT	CAWSITDTQYF
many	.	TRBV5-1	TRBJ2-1	TGCGCCAGCAGCTTGTATGGGGAGATCACGAACAATGAGCAGTTCTTC	CASSLYGEITNNEQFF
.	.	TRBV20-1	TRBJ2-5	TGCAGTGCTACTCCGGCGGGGCAAGAGACCCAGTACTTC	CSATPAGQETQYF
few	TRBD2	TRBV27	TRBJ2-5	TGTGCCAGCAGTTTATCTGAGCGGGAGCAAGAGACCCAGTACTTC	CASSLSEREQETQYF
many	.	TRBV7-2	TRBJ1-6	TGTGCCAGCAGCACACAAAATTCACCCCTCCACTTT	CASSTQNSPLHF
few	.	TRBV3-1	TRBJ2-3	TGTGCCAGCAGCCAGGGATTTTCCAGAGATACGCAGTATTTT	CASSQGFSRDTQYF
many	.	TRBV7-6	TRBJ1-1	TGTGCCAGCAGCAAGGGGGTGAACACTGAAGCTTTCTTT	CASSKGVNTEAFF
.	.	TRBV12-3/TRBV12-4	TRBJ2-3	TGTGCCAGCAGGCTAGAAATTCCAGATACGCAGTATTTT	CASRLEIPDTQYF
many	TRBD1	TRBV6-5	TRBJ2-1	TGTGCCAGCAGTTACTCGACAGGGTGGGGGAATGAGCAGTTCTTC	CASSYSTGWGNEQFF
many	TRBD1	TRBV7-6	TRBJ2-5	TGTGCCAGCAGCTTAATGGACAGGGGGCAAAAGACCCAGTACTTC	CASSLMDRGQKTQYF
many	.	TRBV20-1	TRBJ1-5	TGCAGTGCTAGTGAAACGGGACGCAATCAGCCCCAGCATTTT	CSASETGRNQPQHF
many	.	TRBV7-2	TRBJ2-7	TGTGCCAGCAGCTTGGGACATCCTGCCGAGCAGTACTTC	CASSLGHPAEQYF
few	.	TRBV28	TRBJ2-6	TGTGCCAGCAGTTGGGCCGCACCGATCCTGAGGGCCAACGTCCTGACTTTC	CASSWAAPILRANVLTF
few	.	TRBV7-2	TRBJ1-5	TGTGCCAGCAGCTTAATGGACCAGCCCCAGCATTTT	CASSLMDQPQHF
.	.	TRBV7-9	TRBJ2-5	TGTGCCAGCAGCCCCAACCTATCCCGTGAGACCCAGTACTTC	CASSPNLSRETQYF
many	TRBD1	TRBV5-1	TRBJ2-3	TGCGCCAGCACAGGCACGTTGACCAGGGGGGATACGCAGTATTTT	CASTGTLTRGDTQYF
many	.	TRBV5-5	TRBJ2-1	TGTGCCAGCAGCTTCGAGGGTGAGCAGTTCTTC	CASSFEGEQFF
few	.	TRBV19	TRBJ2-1	TGTGCCAGTAGTACCGGGGTGGGGAATGAGCAGTTCTTC	CASSTGVGNEQFF
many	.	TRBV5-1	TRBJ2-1	TGCGCCAGCAGCTCGCAGAGGGGTTCCTACAATGAGCAGTTCTTC	CASSSQRGSYNEQFF
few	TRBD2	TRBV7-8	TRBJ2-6	TGTGCCAGCAGCCCGACTAGCGGGAGGCCTGGGGCCAACGTCCTGACTTTC	CASSPTSGRPGANVLTF
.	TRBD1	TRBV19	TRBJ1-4	TGTGCCAGTAGTATCGACAGGGTTGGTAATGAAAAACTGTTTTTT	CASSIDRVGNEKLFF
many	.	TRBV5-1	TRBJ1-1	TGCGCCAGCAGCTGGATGGAGGGGGAGGGGATGTACGCTGAAGCTTTCTTT	CASSWMEGEGMYAEAFF
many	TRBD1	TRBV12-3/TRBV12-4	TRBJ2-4	TGTGCCAGCAGGCCGACAGGGTGGGAAAACATTCAGTACTTC	CASRPTGWENIQYF
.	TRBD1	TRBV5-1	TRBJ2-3	TGCGCCAGCAGCAGCCCCGGGACAGGGGACACAGATACGCAGTATTTT	CASSSPGTGDTDTQYF
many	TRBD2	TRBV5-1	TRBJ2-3	TGCGCCAGCAGCTCGGGACTAGCAACAGATACGCAGTATTTT	CASSSGLATDTQYF
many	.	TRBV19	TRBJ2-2	TGTGCCAGTAGTCCCCGTCCAGGGCGGGACACCGGGGAGCTGTTTTTT	CASSPRPGRDTGELFF